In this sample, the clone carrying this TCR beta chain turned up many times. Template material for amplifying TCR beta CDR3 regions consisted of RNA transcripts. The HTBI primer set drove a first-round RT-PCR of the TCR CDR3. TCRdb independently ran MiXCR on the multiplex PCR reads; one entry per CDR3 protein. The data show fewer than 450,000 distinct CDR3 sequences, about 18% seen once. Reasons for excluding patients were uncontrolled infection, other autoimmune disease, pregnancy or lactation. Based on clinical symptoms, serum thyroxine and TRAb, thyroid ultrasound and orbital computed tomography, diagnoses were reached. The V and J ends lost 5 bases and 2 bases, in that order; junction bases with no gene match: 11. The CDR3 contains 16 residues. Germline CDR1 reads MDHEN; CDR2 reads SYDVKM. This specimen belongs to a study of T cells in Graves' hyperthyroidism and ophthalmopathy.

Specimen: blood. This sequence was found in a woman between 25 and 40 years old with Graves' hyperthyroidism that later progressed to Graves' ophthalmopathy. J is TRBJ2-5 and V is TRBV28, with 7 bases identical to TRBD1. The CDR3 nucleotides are TGTGCCAGCAGTCCAAGGGGACAGAGATTGCAAGAGACCCAGTACTTC. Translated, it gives CASSPRGQRLQETQYF. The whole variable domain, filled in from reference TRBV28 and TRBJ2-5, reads DVKVTQSSRYLVKRTGEKVFLECVQDMDHENMFWYRQDPGLGLRLIYFSYDVKMKEKGDIPEGYSVSREKKERFSLILESASTNQTSMYLCASSPRGQRLQETQYFGPGTRLLVL.